This T cell receptor beta chain came from a study of T cell repertoires in cytomegalovirus infection. In the study overall: Both a matching HLA type and CMV infection were indicated by public TCR beta signatures.

Study results and limitations: Carriers of CMV and the relevant HLA type were discriminated by public TCR beta frequency.

TCRdb re-called the reads through MiXCR, storing one row per CDR3 protein. Of 250,000 or so distinct CDR3 sequences in the sample, around 15% were seen once. Trimming took 7 bases from V and 6 from J, leaving 10 bases between them. This CDR3 has 12 residues. CDR1 is SNHLY, CDR2 FYNNEI, per germline. For this clonotype: Antigen: not known.

This sequence was found in a human donor in good health (CMV status not recorded). Some clones in this sample may be carry-over from other donors' samples. The chain is built from TRBV2 and TRBJ2-1; D remains ambiguous. Material: CD8+ T cells from PBMCs. In DNA form, the CDR3 reads TGTGCCAGCACCCATTCGAGCAATGAGCAGTTCTTC. This gives the protein CASTHSSNEQFF.